This is a list of T cell receptor beta chains from one sample in a study of blood T cell repertoires in COVID-19. Profiled with immunoSEQ multiplex PCR; TCRdb holds only in-frame clones, not every one. Of some 300,000 clones listed, 89% are singletons. Material: PBMCs or T cells enriched from blood (not recorded which). The receptors originated from a young woman who had recovered from COVID-19. CDR3s include the opening cysteine and the closing phenylalanine or tryptophan. The D gene is left open where the match is weak. Clone size is not always given. Where it is, it says once, few, many or a class for expanded clones.

cdr3_aa cdr3_nt v_call clone_size j_call d_call
CSVEGGTLSANTGELFF TGCAGCGTTGAGGGGGGGACTCTGAGCGCGAACACCGGGGAGCTGTTTTTT TRBV29-1 . TRBJ2-2 TRBD2
CAWSAFTPNTEAFF TGTGCCTGGAGTGCGTTTACTCCGAACACTGAAGCTTTCTTT TRBV30 . TRBJ1-1 .
CASSHRTGPGNTIYF TGCGCCAGCAGCCACCGCACAGGGCCTGGAAACACCATATATTTT TRBV4-1 . TRBJ1-3 .
CASSLNAGARYEQYF TGCGCCAGCAGCTTGAACGCGGGGGCGCGATACGAGCAGTACTTC TRBV5-1 . TRBJ2-7 .
CASSPYRDGRTEAFF TGTGCCAGTAGTCCATACCGGGACGGGAGGACTGAAGCTTTCTTT TRBV19 . TRBJ1-1 .
CASSYVSGKSPLHF TGTGCCAGCAGTTACGTTTCAGGGAAATCACCCCTCCACTTT TRBV6-5 . TRBJ1-6 .
CASREGQGGTEAFF TGCGCCAGCAGAGAGGGACAGGGTGGCACTGAAGCTTTCTTT TRBV4-1 . TRBJ1-1 TRBD1
CASSPIPQAGVGHEQYF TGCGCCAGCAGCCCGATCCCCCAAGCGGGAGTGGGTCACGAGCAGTACTTC TRBV5-1 . TRBJ2-7 TRBD2
CASSDSALSFNEKLFF TGCGCCAGCAGCGACAGCGCTCTCTCTTTTAATGAAAAACTGTTTTTT TRBV5-1 once TRBJ1-4 .
CSAQDTEAFF TGCAGCGCCCAGGACACTGAAGCTTTCTTT TRBV29-1 . TRBJ1-1 .
CASSQDAGNINTEAFF TGCGCCAGCAGCCAAGATGCAGGTAATATTAACACTGAAGCTTTCTTT TRBV4-1 . TRBJ1-1 .
CASSLYRQGAYGYTF TGTGCCAGCAGCTTATACCGGCAGGGGGCTTATGGCTACACCTTC TRBV7-2 . TRBJ1-2 TRBD1
CATDPLGAQFF TGTGCCACCGACCCTCTGGGAGCACAGTTCTTC TRBV12-3/TRBV12-4 . TRBJ2-1 .
CASSLNTRDRRLRQPQHF TGTGCCAGCAGTTTAAATACCCGGGACAGGCGATTGCGTCAGCCCCAGCATTTT TRBV21-1 . TRBJ1-5 .